Below are 30 T cell receptor beta chains sequenced from a single sample in a study of cytomegalovirus exposure and HLA in healthy donors. The primer mix had 60 Vbeta and 13 Jbeta primers. Profiling relied on immunoSEQ multiplex PCR, and the TCRdb table lists in-frame clones only, not all of them. This sample has about 94,000 clones, with approximately 76% found just once. Sequencing was carried out using PBMCs. The receptor set was obtained from a man aged 35 to 55 in good health and CMV-seropositive.

The chain combines TRBV7-6 with TRBJ2-1; 8 positions match TRBD2. CDR1 and CDR2 (germline): SGHVS, FNYEAQ. The J segment lost 8 bases and the V segment lost 5 bases, leaving 14 bases of the junction unmatched. This CDR3 has 16 amino acids. CDR3 loop: CASSPRRGGVADEQFF. The CDR3 DNA reads as TGTGCCAGCAGCCCGCGCCGGGGGGGAGTAGCGGATGAGCAGTTCTTC.

The chain joins TRBV18 to TRBJ1-1; TRBD1 agrees at 10 bases. J was trimmed by 0 bases and V by 5 bases; bases with no gene match: 6. This CDR3 contains 16 residues. Per germline, CDR1 KGHSH and CDR2 LQKENI. The chain's CDR3 is CASSTGTGELNTEAFF. DNA for the CDR3: TGTGCCAGCTCAACTGGGACAGGGGAATTGAACACTGAAGCTTTCTTT.

This clone has just one count. This chain uses TRBV27 with TRBJ2-2; 11 positions agree with TRBD2. This CDR3 comprises 17 residues. Germline assignment: CDR1 MNHEY and CDR2 SMNVEV (reference sequence). The junction had 7 bases not matched to a gene; V was cut back by 4 bases and J by 3 bases. CDR3 DNA: TGTGCCAGCAGTTCATGGGGGACTAGCGGTCACACCGGGGAGCTGTTTTTT. This codes for CASSSWGTSGHTGELFF.

The rearrangement uses TRBV5-1 and TRBJ2-2; TRBD1 aligns across 8 bases. Per the germline V gene, CDR1 is SGHRS and CDR2 is YFSETQ. V trimming: 1 base; J trimming: 1 base; junction bases outside the gene matches: 3. The CDR3 has 16 residues. This CDR3 reads CASSLWGTGNTGELFF. The CDR3 bases are TGCGCCAGCAGCTTGTGGGGGACAGGGAACACCGGGGAGCTGTTTTTT.

Written as DNA, the CDR3 is TGTGCCAGCAGCCACCTTAACAGGGGGGGGTTAAATGAGCAGTTCTTC. Translation gives CASSHLNRGGLNEQFF. The rearrangement links TRBV9 to TRBJ2-1, with D perhaps matching TRBD1 (8 bases). CDR1 is SGDLS and CDR2 is YYNGEE in the germline V gene. This CDR3 has 16 amino acids. V was shortened by 4 bases and J by 7 bases, with 21 bases between the two germline ends.

The chain links TRBV27 to TRBJ2-3; the match to TRBD1 covers 9 bases. Germline assignment: CDR1 MNHEY and CDR2 SMNVEV (reference sequence). The ends lost 9 bases at V and 0 bases at J; junction bases unmatched: 7. The CDR3 sequence is 15 residues long. The chain's CDR3 is CASKNRGLSTDTQYF. The CDR3 nucleotides are TGTGCCAGTAAAAACAGGGGGCTTAGCACAGATACGCAGTATTTT.

V is TRBV7-9 and J is TRBJ2-3, with 9 bases lining up with TRBD2. Looked up from germline, CDR1 is SEHNR and CDR2 is FQNEAQ (reference sequence). J gave up 2 bases and V 0 bases, and 6 bases lay outside the gene matches. The CDR3 contains 17 residues. The chain's CDR3 is CASSLAASGVFTDTQYF. The CDR3 bases are TGTGCCAGCAGCTTAGCAGCTAGCGGGGTGTTCACAGATACGCAGTATTTT.

This chain connects TRBV27 to TRBJ2-7, with 13 bases fitting TRBD2. Germline V CDR1 and CDR2: MNHEY, SMNVEV (reference sequence). Trimming took 6 bases from V and 0 from J; bases not matched to a gene: 2. The CDR3 extends over 15 amino acids. The CDR3 DNA is TGTGCCAGCAGGCGACTAGCGGGGGGCTCCTACGAGCAGTACTTC. This codes for CASRRLAGGSYEQYF.

The V call is TRBV19, the J call TRBJ2-7; no firm D call. Trimming took off 9 bases at V and 0 bases at J, with 24 bases between the two ends. The V gene's germline CDR1 is LNHDA and CDR2 SQIVND (reference sequence). CDR3 length: 17 residues. The CDR3 loop is CASPPRQVRRSSYEQYF. In DNA form, the CDR3 reads TGTGCCAGCCCACCAAGGCAGGTAAGACGCAGCTCCTACGAGCAGTACTTC.

J is TRBJ2-4 and V is TRBV29-1; D may be TRBD2 (6 bases). The germline V gene encodes CDR1 SQVTM and CDR2 ANQGSEA. Trimming cost V 4 bases and J 1 base, with 11 bases left between them. This CDR3 comprises 14 residues. This CDR3 is CSVGSSGAKNIQYF. The CDR3 nucleotides are TGCAGCGTTGGTTCCAGCGGGGCCAAAAACATTCAGTACTTC.

The chain employs TRBV18 and TRBJ2-3; D uncertain. The CDR3 runs 13 residues. Germline assignment: CDR1 KGHSH and CDR2 LQKENI. V gave up 5 bases and J gave up 0 bases, with 6 bases separating them. In nucleotides, the CDR3 is TGTGCCAGCTCAGACTTTAGCACAGATACGCAGTATTTT. Amino acid sequence: CASSDFSTDTQYF.

V and J are TRBV5-1 and TRBJ2-1; the match to TRBD2 covers 11 bases. CDR1 SGHRS and CDR2 YFSETQ come from the germline V gene. This CDR3 spans 16 amino acids. The ends lost 2 bases at V and 10 bases at J; junction bases unmatched: 11. Here the CDR3 reads CASSLVGSGGAEEQFF. CDR3 sequence (DNA): TGCGCCAGCAGCTTAGTTGGTAGCGGGGGGGCCGAAGAGCAGTTCTTC.

V usage is TRBV2 and J usage is TRBJ2-1; 10 bases map to TRBD2. The CDR3 spans 16 residues. Germline assignment: CDR1 SNHLY and CDR2 FYNNEI. V trimming: 4 bases; J trimming: 7 bases; junction bases outside the gene matches: 10. The CDR3, as DNA: TGTGCCAGCAGTGTGCGTCCCAGCGGGGGGGCGAATGAGCAGTTCTTC. It is translated as CASSVRPSGGANEQFF.

The V gene is TRBV5-1, the J gene TRBJ1-2, with a weak D call TRBD1 (6 bases). The germline V and J ends were trimmed by 1 base and 5 bases, with 18 bases remaining between them. This CDR3 spans 16 amino acids. Germline assignment: CDR1 SGHRS and CDR2 YFSETQ. This CDR3 is CASSLRGGDLSYGYTF. The CDR3 nucleotides read TGCGCCAGCAGCTTGCGAGGGGGTGACCTTTCGTATGGCTACACCTTC.

V usage is TRBV5-6 and J usage is TRBJ2-5; 9 bases map to TRBD1. The V gene's germline CDR1 is SGHDT and CDR2 YYEEEE. This CDR3 has 14 residues. V was clipped by 5 bases and J by 5 bases; unmatched bases: 7. CDR3 nucleotides: TGTGCCAGCAGAGCCGGGACAGGGTTTGAGACCCAGTACTTC. It codes for CASRAGTGFETQYF.

The rearrangement uses TRBV25-1 and TRBJ1-4, with D uncertain. Germline V gene data show CDR1 as MGHDK and CDR2 as SYGVNS. Trimming removed 1 base from V and 8 bases from J, with 11 bases in between. The CDR3 loop spans 14 amino acids. Here the CDR3 reads CASSESGRYEKLFF. The CDR3 coding sequence is TGTGCCAGCAGTGAATCGGGGAGGTACGAAAAACTGTTTTTT.

The chain is built from TRBV7-9 and TRBJ2-2; D possibly corresponds to TRBD2 (6 bases). Germline CDR1 reads SEHNR; CDR2 reads FQNEAQ (reference sequence). V gave up 1 base and J gave up 5 bases, with 11 bases separating them. CDR3 length: 15 residues. CDR3 protein: CASSLGLVSTGELFF. CDR3 bases: TGTGCCAGCAGCTTAGGACTAGTTTCGACCGGGGAGCTGTTTTTT.

The rearrangement joins TRBV12-5 to TRBJ2-5; 9 bases agree with TRBD1. The closer fit of TRBJ2-7 to the DNA end suggests the J call may be wrong. The CDR3 extends over 13 amino acids. CDR1 is LGHNT, CDR2 FRNRAP, per germline. CDR3 loop: CASGFYRGHEQYF. In nucleotides, the CDR3 is TGTGCTAGTGGTTTCTACAGGGGGCACGAGCAGTACTTC.

The J gene is TRBJ2-1, the V gene TRBV7-8; the match to TRBD2 covers 10 bases. J gave up 7 bases and V 1 base, and 7 bases lay outside the gene matches. Germline V gives CDR1 SGHVS, CDR2 FQNEAQ. The CDR3 runs to 16 residues. The CDR3 DNA reads TGTGCCAGCAGCTTAGGGACTAGCGGATTGGGGAATGAGCAGTTCTTC. Protein sequence: CASSLGTSGLGNEQFF. The whole variable domain, remainder taken from reference TRBV7-8 and TRBJ2-1, is GAGVSQSPRYKVAKRGQDVALRCDPISGHVSLFWYQQALGQGPEFLTYFQNEAQLDKSGLPSDRFFAERPEGSVSTLKIQRTQQEDSAVYLCASSLGTSGLGNEQFFGPGTRLTVL.

Only one count was recorded for this clone. The chain combines TRBV5-6 with TRBJ1-2, with D possibly TRBD1 on 5 matching bases. There are 14 residues in the CDR3. V shed 0 bases and J shed 3 bases, with 9 bases lying between them. The germline V gene has CDR1 SGHDT and CDR2 YYEEEE. CDR3 nucleotides: TGTGCCAGCAGCTTGGGACAGACTCACTATGGCTACACCTTC. Amino acid sequence: CASSLGQTHYGYTF. Looking up the rest from reference TRBV5-6 and TRBJ1-2 gives the full variable domain: DAGVTQSPTHLIKTRGQQVTLRCSPKSGHDTVSWYQQALGQGPQFIFQYYEEEERQRGNFPDRFSGHQFPNYSSELNVNALLLGDSALYLCASSLGQTHYGYTFGSGTRLTVV.

The rearrangement joins TRBV5-1 to TRBJ2-1; TRBD2 might be the D (6 bases). The CDR3 sequence is 15 residues long. The germline V gene has CDR1 SGHRS and CDR2 YFSETQ. The V end lost 4 bases, the J end lost 8 bases, and 19 bases lay between the germline ends. CDR3: CASSGRSGDGDEQFF. In DNA, the CDR3 is TGCGCCAGCAGCGGTCGTTCGGGGGACGGCGATGAGCAGTTCTTC.

This chain uses TRBV27 with TRBJ2-3, with TRBD2 matching over 9 bases. CDR3 size: 16 residues. CDR1 is MNHEY, CDR2 SMNVEV, per germline (reference sequence). Losses at the gene ends were 4 bases for V and 2 bases for J; bases not matched to a gene: 7. In nucleotides, the CDR3 is TGTGCCAGCAGTTCCCGACTAGCGGACTACACAGATACGCAGTATTTT. Its protein product is CASSSRLADYTDTQYF.

Points on this clone: One end of the junction does not line up with germline, which may come from a read error. Other nucleotide sequences from this sample produce the same CDR3. CDR3 loop: CASSQGTGRDYGYTF. CDR3 sequence (DNA): TGCGCCAGCAGCCAAGGCACAGGGAGAGACTACGGCTACACCTTC. J is TRBJ1-2 and V is TRBV4-1, with D maybe TRBD1 (6 bases). Germline V gene lookup returns CDR1 MGHRA and CDR2 YSYEKL. The CDR3 is made up of 15 amino acids.

This clone was seen a handful of times. The same CDR3 can be traced to other DNA sequences in this sample. The chain combines TRBV7-9 with TRBJ2-2, with 7 bases fitting TRBD1. The CDR3 covers 15 residues. The V segment lost 1 base and the J segment 5 bases; nucleotides outside the gene matches: 4. From germline, CDR1 is SEHNR and CDR2 FQNEAQ (reference sequence). The CDR3 spells CASSLETGPTGELFF. The CDR3 region has the DNA TGTGCCAGCAGCTTAGAGACAGGGCCGACCGGGGAGCTGTTTTTT.

This clone was counted a few times. The rearrangement uses TRBV27 and TRBJ2-1; 11 nucleotides line up with TRBD1. The CDR3 covers 17 residues. With V trimmed by 6 bases and J by 7 bases, 14 bases remained unmatched. Germline CDR1 reads MNHEY; CDR2 reads SMNVEV (reference sequence). CDR3 DNA: TGTGCCAGCAGCAGGGTTAACCTGGACAGGGGGCGGAATGAGCAGTTCTTC. Translating gives CASSRVNLDRGRNEQFF.

J is TRBJ2-5 and V is TRBV5-4; TRBD2 is a possible D gene (6 bases). V dropped 4 bases and J dropped 1 base, with 14 bases sitting between them. CDR3 length: 15 amino acids. The germline V gene has CDR1 SGHNT and CDR2 YYREEE (reference sequence). This chain's CDR3 is CASSRVGGVQETQYF. DNA of the CDR3: TGTGCCAGCAGCCGGGTGGGCGGGGTCCAAGAGACCCAGTACTTC.

This clone was seen only a few times. At one end the junction does not follow the germline gene, possibly because of a read error. The V and J genes are TRBV7-9 and TRBJ1-2; no firm D call. There are 17 residues in the CDR3. The germline CDR1 and CDR2 sequences are SEHNR and FQNEAQ (reference sequence). The CDR3 protein is CSSSVSGSQPTHYGYTF. The CDR3 region has the DNA TGTTCCAGCAGCGTCTCCGGGTCACAACCGACGCACTATGGCTACACCTTC.

V usage is TRBV29-1 and J usage is TRBJ2-2, with D possibly TRBD1 on 6 matching bases. The CDR3 has 14 amino acids. V lost 6 bases, J lost 3 bases, and 14 bases lay in between. Germline V CDR1 and CDR2: SQVTM, ANQGSEA. CDR3 region: CSVCYEGDTGELFF. The CDR3 DNA reads TGCAGCGTCTGCTATGAGGGGGACACCGGGGAGCTGTTTTTT.

A few counts support this clone. The V call is TRBV11-3, the J call TRBJ1-1; 8 bases match TRBD1. The J segment lost 5 bases and the V segment lost 6 bases, leaving 5 bases of the junction unmatched. CDR3 length equals 13 residues. Per germline, CDR1 SGHNT and CDR2 YENEEA. The CDR3, as DNA: TGTGCCAGCAGAGGACAGGGTGAGACTGAAGCTTTCTTT. As protein: CASRGQGETEAFF.

V and J are TRBV4-1 and TRBJ1-2; 12 positions match TRBD1. V shed 5 bases, J shed 6 bases, and the junction held 4 bases outside the gene matches. This CDR3 is 14 amino acids long. CDR1 MGHRA and CDR2 YSYEKL come from the germline V gene. DNA of the CDR3: TGCGCCAGCAGCGGACGGGACAGGGGGCATGGCTACACCTTC. Protein sequence: CASSGRDRGHGYTF.